The sample holds a few counts of the clone carrying this T cell receptor beta chain. The target antigen is unknown. This entry comes from a study of identical twins. Study-level findings and limits: Whereas memory repertoires showed no such difference, abundant cord blood beta clonotypes carried fewer insertions.

The CDR3 contains 16 residues. Trimming at V came to 5 bases and at J to 2 bases, leaving 6 bases not matched to a gene. Germline V CDR1 and CDR2: MNHEY, SVGEGT. One entry per CDR3 protein results from TCRdb running MiXCR on the 5' RACE reads. The table has about 190,000 distinct CDR3 sequences, around 15% seen once; the top ten hold 40%. Separately, the same data were catalogued under a study of T cells expressing NK-cell markers.

This TCR was recovered from a young woman in good health. The sequenced sample consisted of CD8+ T cells sorted from blood. The chain carries TRBV6-2 or TRBV6-3 and TRBJ2-6; the match to TRBD2 covers 7 bases. CDR3 sequence: CASSHLGGAGANVLTF. In nucleotides, the CDR3 is TGTGCCAGCAGTCATCTTGGGGGGGCTGGGGCCAACGTCCTGACTTTC.